The TCR beta chain described here comes from a study of neurological immune-mediated disorders. General study results and limits: Falling below healthy controls, multiple sclerosis showed the least TCR clonal expansion, while HTLV-1-associated myelopathy showed the most.

This clonotype was detected a few times. The antigen is undetermined. Each TCR transcript was tagged with a 10-nucleotide random UMI during 5'RACE. Each CDR3 protein gets one entry after TCRdb re-called the 5' RACE reads with MiXCR. The top ten clones hold 15% to 19% of a sample with 75,000 to 95,000 distinct CDR3 sequences, 15% to 20% of them seen once. It was blood bank volunteers in Maryland, USA who made up the healthy controls. Unsorted libraries were prepared from 2 million PBMCs that had been stored at -80 C. The sample taken for sequencing was PBMCs. This clonotype was obtained from a woman aged 35 to 49 in good health.

CDR3 protein: CASSLGDRSSYNSPLHF. DNA for the CDR3: TGTGCCAGCAGTTTAGGGGACAGGAGCTCCTATAATTCACCCCTCCACTTT. The V and J genes are TRBV27 and TRBJ1-6, with 8 bases that match TRBD1. V dropped 2 bases and J dropped 0; count of bases not matched to a gene: 3. CDR3 length: 17 amino acids. CDR1 and CDR2 from the germline V gene are MNHEY and SMNVEV (reference sequence).